This TCR beta chain comes out of a study of T cell changes during pregnancy in multiple sclerosis. This table comes from immunoSEQ multiplex PCR, and its TCRdb copy is limited to in-frame clones, with some not included. Of 80,000 or so clones listed, 94% are singletons. Germline loops: CDR1 SNHLY, CDR2 FYNNEI. The CDR3 runs to 13 residues. V was clipped by 3 bases and J by 7 bases, with 10 bases between them. Sequenced here: peripheral blood, sampled in the second trimester of pregnancy. The rearrangement links TRBV2 to TRBJ1-5; D gene ambiguous. The receptor comes from a female donor in good health, enrolled as a control in a pregnancy study. CDR3 sequence reads: CASSEWVGQPQHF. The CDR3 DNA sequence: TGTGCCAGCAGTGAGTGGGTGGGCCAGCCCCAGCATTTT.